A few counts support the clone carrying this T cell receptor beta chain. What it recognizes is unknown. MiXCR was run by TCRdb on the RT-PCR reads, yielding one entry per CDR3 protein. The table lists hundreds of thousands of distinct CDR3 sequences, roughly 13% of them singletons. Trimming cost V 3 bases and J 6 bases; bases outside gene matches: 2. CDR1 is KGHDR, CDR2 SFDVKD, per germline. This CDR3 comprises 13 residues. The data were obtained in a study of response to subunit inactivated influenza vaccine. Findings and caveats of the study: The authors put forward the suggestion that each seasonal influenza vaccination may bring in only a limited number of new T cells.

This sequence originates from a man aged 45-60 years who received an inactivated influenza vaccine. The rearrangement uses TRBV24-1 and TRBJ2-3; 7 bases match TRBD1. Material: PBMCs from blood, obtained more than 35 days after vaccination. In DNA form, the CDR3 reads TGTGCCACCAGTGATGACAGGGCCGATACGCAGTATTTT. This gives the protein CATSDDRADTQYF.